A single sample gave rise to the 15 T cell receptor beta chains below, sequenced in a study of human T cells and chemical hapten exposure. The time point here: pre-sensitization, week 0. Described treatment: therapeutic diphenylcyclopropenone sensitization with weekly scalp DPC. TCRdb reprocessed the RACE reads with MiXCR, giving one entry per CDR3 protein. The data show some 330,000 distinct CDR3 sequences, around 5% seen once. This specimen consisted of whole blood, obtained in connection with sensitization to the hapten diphenylcyclopropenone (DPC). The receptor set was obtained from a woman aged 18-29 years with alopecia areata. Some clones in this sample may be carry-over from other donors' samples.

This clonotype was observed a few times. The chain employs TRBV7-9 and TRBJ1-6; no firm D call. The CDR3 sequence is 14 residues long. Trimming cost V 2 bases and J 10 bases, with 12 bases left between them. CDR1 is SEHNR and CDR2 is FQNEAQ in the germline V gene (reference sequence). This CDR3 is CASSLKGSNSPLHF. The DNA of the CDR3 is TGTGCCAGCAGCTTAAAGGGTTCAAACTCACCCCTCCACTTT.

This clonotype was seen more than once but under ten times. The chain links TRBV6-2 or TRBV6-3 to TRBJ1-6, with D hard to call. CDR3 size: 16 residues. Germline CDR1 is MNHEY and CDR2 is SVGEGT. The V end lost 0 bases, the J end lost 5 bases, and 11 bases lay between the germline ends. As DNA, the CDR3 is TGTGCCAGCAGTTACTCCCCTGTGCCGGATAATTCACCCCTCCACTTT. This sequence encodes CASSYSPVPDNSPLHF.

This clonotype has only a few counts. Germline is not matched at one junction end, which may reflect a read error. CDR3 DNA sequence: TGTGCTAGCAGCCCCGGACTGAGCGGGGCCAACGTCCTGACTTTC. It is translated as CASSPGLSGANVLTF. The chain recombines TRBV7-7 with TRBJ2-6; D possibly corresponds to TRBD2 (5 bases). The germline V gene encodes CDR1 SSHAT and CDR2 FNYEAQ (reference sequence). There are 15 residues in the CDR3.

Turning to this clonotype: A read error may produce the germline difference seen at one junction end. The V gene is TRBV7-9, the J gene TRBJ1-2, with TRBD1 as a possible D gene (6 bases). In germline, CDR1 is SEHNR, CDR2 FQNEAQ (reference sequence). CDR3 length equals 14 residues. The CDR3 is CASSFSTGTYVYTF. The DNA for the CDR3 is TGTGCCAGCAGCTTCTCTACAGGGACCTATGTCTACACCTTC.

This clonotype came up once. It may be a read error: a sequence one base away is much more abundant. The rearrangement joins TRBV20-1 to TRBJ2-7; D gene uncertain. The CDR3 loop spans 15 amino acids. CDR1 is DFQATT and CDR2 is SNEGSKA in the germline V gene (reference sequence). V was shortened by 6 bases and J by 3 bases, with 21 bases between the two germline ends. The CDR3 region is CSACPGSSVGYEQYF. CDR3 in DNA: TGCAGTGCCTGCCCCGGCTCTTCAGTAGGCTACGAGCAGTACTTC.

Many counts were recorded for this clonotype. V usage is TRBV4-3 and J usage is TRBJ1-1; D is perhaps TRBD1 (6 bases). Germline V gene data show CDR1 as LGHNA and CDR2 as YSLEER. V lost 1 base to trimming and J lost 4 bases, with 13 bases between them. CDR3 size: 15 residues. The CDR3: CASSQGTPGVTEAFF. The CDR3 DNA reads TGCGCCAGCAGCCAAGGGACCCCAGGGGTCACTGAAGCTTTCTTT.

This clonotype was seen at least ten times. The chain joins TRBV10-3 to TRBJ2-1; no reliable D call. V gave up 3 bases and J gave up 0 bases, with 6 bases separating them. There are 14 residues in the CDR3. Germline V gene sequence: CDR1 ENHRY, CDR2 SYGVKD. The CDR3 coding sequence is TGTGCCATCAGTGAAAGGGACTCCTACAATGAGCAGTTCTTC. This gives the protein CAISERDSYNEQFF.

The chain joins TRBV4-3 to TRBJ1-2; D is undetermined. Germline V gives CDR1 LGHNA, CDR2 YSLEER. V shed 1 base and J shed 5 bases, with 14 bases lying between them. The CDR3 sequence is 15 residues long. CDR3 protein: CASSQGHNQLYGYTF. CDR3 nucleotide sequence: TGCGCCAGCAGCCAAGGTCACAATCAGCTATATGGCTACACCTTC.

This clonotype was picked up a small number of times. The chain carries TRBV6-2 or TRBV6-3 and TRBJ2-2; the D is unclear. Trimming pared 5 bases from V and 0 bases from J, leaving 10 bases between. The CDR3 extends over 15 amino acids. Looked up from germline, CDR1 is MNHEY and CDR2 is SVGEGT. Here the CDR3 DNA reads TGTGCCAGCAGTCCGACACCTGCGAACACCGGGGAGCTGTTTTTT. This translates into CASSPTPANTGELFF.

This clonotype was seen ten or more times. This sequence joins TRBV9 and TRBJ2-6; D perhaps matches TRBD2 (5 bases). This CDR3 region has 15 residues. Trimming left V 0 bases short and J 1 base short, with 5 bases between. CDR1 and CDR2 from the germline V gene are SGDLS and YYNGEE. The CDR3 region is CASSVGRSGANVLTF. The CDR3 nucleotides read TGTGCCAGCAGCGTAGGGAGGTCTGGGGCCAACGTCCTGACTTTC.

This clonotype turned up a few times. The V gene is TRBV2, the J gene TRBJ2-7; possible D gene TRBD1, 5 bases. V lost 2 bases, J lost 4 bases, and 15 bases lay in between. Germline V CDR1 and CDR2: SNHLY, FYNNEI. The CDR3 consists of 15 residues. This chain's CDR3 is CASSEQAGLPYEQYF. The CDR3 region has the DNA TGTGCCAGCAGTGAACAGGCAGGGCTACCTTACGAGCAGTACTTC.

This clonotype was seen a few times. The rearrangement links TRBV7-9 to TRBJ1-1; D possibly corresponds to TRBD1 (5 bases). This CDR3 is 13 amino acids long. Per the germline V gene, CDR1 is SEHNR and CDR2 is FQNEAQ (reference sequence). V lost 3 bases and J 6 bases, leaving 11 bases between the germline ends. The CDR3 nucleotides are TGTGCCAGCAGCTTGTGGGGGATAGCTGAAGCTTTCTTT. The encoded protein is CASSLWGIAEAFF.

There are a few counts of this clonotype. Here the CDR3 reads CASSLDEGDGYTF. CDR3 in DNA: TGTGCCAGCAGCTTAGACGAGGGGGATGGCTACACCTTC. This chain uses TRBV7-2 with TRBJ1-2; a possible D gene is TRBD1 (6 bases). This CDR3 comprises 13 residues. In germline, CDR1 is SGHTA, CDR2 FQGNSA. The V end was cut by 1 base, the J end by 6 bases, with 9 bases between.

This clonotype was observed a handful of times. The gene calls are TRBV7-9 and TRBJ1-6; possibly TRBD1 for D (6 bases). The CDR3 loop spans 14 amino acids. Trimming left V 1 base short and J 7 bases short, with 8 bases between. The germline CDR1 and CDR2 sequences are SEHNR and FQNEAQ (reference sequence). The CDR3 DNA reads as TGTGCCAGCAGCTTAGATACAGGGAATTCACCCCTCCACTTT. Amino acids: CASSLDTGNSPLHF.

At least ten counts were recorded for this clonotype. The gene calls are TRBV6-5 and TRBJ1-1; D is undetermined. CDR1 is MNHEY and CDR2 is SVGAGI in the germline V gene. The CDR3 is made up of 12 amino acids. The germline V and J ends were trimmed by 8 bases and 0 bases, with 7 bases remaining between them. The CDR3 is CASGQVNTEAFF. DNA for the CDR3: TGTGCCAGCGGTCAGGTGAACACTGAAGCTTTCTTT.